Below, 15 T cell receptor beta chains from the same sample are listed, as sequenced in a study of blood T cell repertoires in COVID-19. TCRdb's table, derived via immunoSEQ multiplex PCR, lists solely in-frame clones and lacks some. The data show roughly 230,000 clones, nearly 90% seen once. The sequenced sample was peripheral blood. The receptors derive from a woman in her sixties with COVID-19, enrolled during active disease.

This clone was recorded once. This chain connects TRBV11-3 to TRBJ2-2; D is possibly TRBD2 (6 bases). CDR1 SGHNT and CDR2 YENEEA come from the germline V gene. There are 13 residues in the CDR3. Trimming stripped 5 bases from V and 7 bases from J, with 11 bases between. CDR3 DNA: TGTGCCAGCAGCCACACTAGCTACGGGGAGCTGTTTTTT. Its translation is CASSHTSYGELFF.

This clone was counted only a few times. The CDR3 coding sequence is TGTGCCAGCAGCCCCGGTTTAGGGGTGGGATATGGCTACACCTTC. As protein: CASSPGLGVGYGYTF. The chain has TRBV27 and TRBJ1-2; the D gene is possibly TRBD1 (5 bases). Germline loops: CDR1 MNHEY, CDR2 SMNVEV (reference sequence). The V and J ends lost 6 bases and 5 bases respectively, with 19 bases between them. The CDR3 contains 15 residues.

V and J are TRBV5-4 and TRBJ2-1, with D possibly being TRBD2 (6 bases). Germline loops: CDR1 SGHNT, CDR2 YYREEE (reference sequence). This CDR3 comprises 15 residues. V was clipped by 4 bases and J by 5 bases, with 16 bases between them. CDR3 loop: CASSLSPTRDNEQFF. CDR3 sequence (DNA): TGTGCCAGCAGCCTGTCCCCGACTAGAGACAATGAGCAGTTCTTC.

The sample holds a few counts of this clone. The chain links TRBV5-4 to TRBJ2-2; TRBD1 agrees at 7 bases. The CDR3 runs 17 residues. The junction had 9 bases not matched to a gene; V was cut back by 4 bases and J by 0 bases. Per the germline V gene, CDR1 is SGHNT and CDR2 is YYREEE (reference sequence). The chain's CDR3 is CASSPNTGTANTGELFF. CDR3 DNA sequence: TGTGCCAGCAGCCCGAACACCGGGACAGCGAACACCGGGGAGCTGTTTTTT.

The rearrangement uses TRBV14 and TRBJ1-4, with D maybe TRBD1 (6 bases). CDR3 length equals 16 residues. The germline CDR1 and CDR2 sequences are SGHDN and FVKESK. With 0 bases removed from V and 4 bases from J, the gap between germline ends came to 12 bases. CDR3 protein: CASSQDWGHINEKLFF. The CDR3 nucleotides read TGTGCCAGCAGCCAAGACTGGGGGCATATTAATGAAAAACTGTTTTTT. The complete variable domain, with remaining parts taken from reference TRBV14 and TRBJ1-4, reads EAGVTQFPSHSVIEKGQTVTLRCDPISGHDNLYWYRRVMGKEIKFLLHFVKESKQDESGMPNNRFLAERTGGTYSTLKVQPAELEDSGVYFCASSQDWGHINEKLFFGSGTQLSVL.

The table lists this clone with a few counts. CDR3 sequence reads: CASSEAVAGPYEQYF. CDR3 coding DNA: TGTGCCAGCAGTGAAGCGGTAGCGGGACCCTACGAGCAGTACTTC. This rearrangement joins TRBV2 to TRBJ2-7, with TRBD2 matching 8 bases. Germline-derived CDR1 and CDR2 are SNHLY and FYNNEI. V lost 0 bases, J lost 2 bases, and 3 bases stayed unmatched. This CDR3 comprises 15 residues.

This chain uses TRBV3-1 (or the pseudogene TRBV3-2) with TRBJ1-1; 9 positions agree with TRBD1. Per germline, CDR1 LGHDT and CDR2 YNNKEL (reference sequence). After removal of 4 bases from V and 1 base from J, the junction contained 4 bases not matched to a gene. The length of the CDR3 is 15 residues. The CDR3 protein is CASSPGTGKNTEAFF. The CDR3 nucleotides are TGTGCCAGCAGCCCCGGGACAGGGAAGAACACTGAAGCTTTCTTT.

The gene calls are TRBV7-6 and TRBJ2-2; D might be TRBD1 (6 bases). The CDR3 has 16 residues. CDR1 is SGHVS, CDR2 FNYEAQ, per germline. Trimming took 3 bases from V and 0 from J, leaving 11 bases between them. The CDR3 here is CASSLTGTPNTGELFF. The CDR3 nucleotides read TGTGCCAGCAGCTTGACCGGGACACCGAACACCGGGGAGCTGTTTTTT.

This rearrangement joins TRBV19 to TRBJ1-4, with D possibly being TRBD1 (6 bases). The CDR3 spans 15 residues. The V gene's germline CDR1 is LNHDA and CDR2 SQIVND (reference sequence). V was pared by 5 bases and J by 0 bases, with 10 bases between. In nucleotides, the CDR3 is TGTGCCAGTAGTCACCGGACAGCAACTAATGAAAAACTGTTTTTT. Translated: CASSHRTATNEKLFF.

The J gene is TRBJ1-2, the V gene TRBV5-4, with D hard to call. CDR1 and CDR2 from the germline V gene are SGHNT and YYREEE (reference sequence). Deletions cut 0 bases from V and 7 bases from J, with 13 bases between. The CDR3 loop spans 14 amino acids. This chain's CDR3 is CASSLAFGSGGYTF. CDR3 coding DNA: TGTGCCAGCAGCTTGGCCTTCGGTTCTGGTGGCTACACCTTC.

The gene calls are TRBV6-1 and TRBJ1-2; D unresolved. The germline CDR1 and CDR2 sequences are MNHNS and SASEGT. The CDR3 is made up of 13 amino acids. The V gene lost 2 bases and the J gene lost 5 bases, with 9 bases spanning the gap. CDR3 amino acids: CASSENKLYGYTF. The CDR3 DNA is TGTGCCAGCAGTGAAAATAAACTGTATGGCTACACCTTC.

This clone has more than one count but fewer than ten. In DNA form, the CDR3 reads TGTGCCAGCAGCCCCGAGGGGGCTGGGGCCAACGTCCTGACTTTC. This sequence encodes CASSPEGAGANVLTF. V gene TRBV7-9 combines with J gene TRBJ2-6, with D possibly being TRBD1 (6 bases). V was trimmed by 5 bases and J by 2 bases, leaving 10 bases between them. This CDR3 spans 15 amino acids. In germline, CDR1 is SEHNR, CDR2 FQNEAQ (reference sequence).

The chain combines TRBV14 with TRBJ2-5, with D possibly matching TRBD2 (6 bases). CDR1 is SGHDN, CDR2 FVKESK, per germline. Deletions cut 5 bases from V and 4 bases from J, with 8 bases between. The CDR3 totals 12 residues. The CDR3 region is CASSYGRETQYF. The CDR3, as DNA: TGTGCCAGCAGCTACGGGAGAGAGACCCAGTACTTC.

The chain combines TRBV7-3 with TRBJ2-1, with D perhaps matching TRBD2 (6 bases). The germline V and J ends were trimmed by 1 base and 10 bases, with 8 bases remaining between them. CDR1 is SGHTA, CDR2 FQGTGA, per germline. The CDR3 loop spans 12 amino acids. The CDR3 spells CASSLMGGEQFF. CDR3 nucleotides: TGTGCCAGCAGCTTAATGGGGGGAGAGCAGTTCTTC.

The chain combines TRBV7-2 with TRBJ1-4; D is undetermined. Looked up from germline, CDR1 is SGHTA and CDR2 is FQGNSA. This CDR3 contains 14 residues. V lost 5 bases and J 0 bases, leaving 7 bases between the germline ends. The CDR3 is CASSPEATNEKLFF. In DNA form, the CDR3 reads TGTGCCAGCAGCCCAGAAGCAACTAATGAAAAACTGTTTTTT.